In its sample, the clone carrying this T cell receptor beta chain was seen once. This specimen belongs to a study of shared clonotypes between healthy human individuals. An assay was performed, and its level was deep. Original handling: ImmunoSEQ junction-only sequences lacked quality scores, so their filtering differed. Generated by immunoSEQ multiplex PCR, the TCRdb table keeps only in-frame clones and is missing some. D and trimming come from the DNA, and the V and J calls and clone size come from that table. The sample includes some 2,000,000 clones, approximately 95% of them seen just once. The sample taken for sequencing was naive CD4+ T cells sorted from blood. Sample subset: CD45RA+ positively selected. This TCR was recovered from a man aged 18 to 30 in good health.

CDR3 sequence: CASSQVFTETQYF. DNA for the CDR3: TGCGCCAGCAGCCAAGTTTTTACCGAGACCCAGTACTTC. The chain uses TRBV4-3 and TRBJ2-5; no reliable D call. Trimming pared 1 base from V and 5 bases from J, leaving 8 bases between. This CDR3 is built from 13 residues. Germline lookup yields CDR1 LGHNA and CDR2 YSLEER.